This T cell receptor (beta chain) was captured by sequencing in a study of OX40 agonist ivuxolimab in advanced cancers. Method: immunoSEQ multiplex PCR; TCRdb's copy keeps in-frame clones and lacks some. The table has approximately 96,000 clones, around 91% seen once. Deletions cut 3 bases from V and 5 bases from J, with 8 bases between. The germline V gene encodes CDR1 ENHRY and CDR2 SYGVKD. The CDR3 runs 13 residues. The sample was CD4+ or CD8+ T cells sorted from blood, taken in a trial of the OX40 agonist ivuxolimab. The chain uses TRBV10-3 and TRBJ1-5; no reliable D call. The TCR was taken from an adult with an advanced solid tumor such as melanoma, head and neck, liver or kidney cancer. Here the CDR3 reads CAISDSRDQPQHF. The CDR3 DNA follows: TGTGCCATCAGTGATTCGAGAGATCAGCCCCAGCATTTT.